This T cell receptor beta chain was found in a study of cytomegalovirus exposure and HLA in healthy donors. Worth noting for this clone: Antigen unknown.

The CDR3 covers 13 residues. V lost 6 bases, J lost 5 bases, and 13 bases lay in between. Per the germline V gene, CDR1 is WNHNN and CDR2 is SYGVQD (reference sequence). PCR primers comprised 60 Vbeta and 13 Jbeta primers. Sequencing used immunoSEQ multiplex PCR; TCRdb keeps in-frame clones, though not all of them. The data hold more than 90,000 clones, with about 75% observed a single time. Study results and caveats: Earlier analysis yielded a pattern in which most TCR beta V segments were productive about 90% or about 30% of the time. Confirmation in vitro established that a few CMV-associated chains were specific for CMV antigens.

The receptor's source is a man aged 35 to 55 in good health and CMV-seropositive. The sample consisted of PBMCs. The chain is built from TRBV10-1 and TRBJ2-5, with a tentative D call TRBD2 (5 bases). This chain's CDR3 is CASSGNFDETQYF. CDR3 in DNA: TGCGCCAGCAGCGGGAATTTCGATGAGACCCAGTACTTC.